This T cell receptor beta chain comes out of a study of T cell clonality in common variable immunodeficiency. By its share, this clone is medium-sized. As yet, its antigen is unknown. The CDR3 goes on 3 residues after the read ends, and that part is filled in from the germline J gene. The data were produced by immunoSEQ multiplex PCR, yet TCRdb's version contains in-frame clones alone and is incomplete. Observed in the sample are over 11,000 clones, none of them singletons. V lost 6 bases to trimming and J lost 1 base; unmatched junction nucleotides: 3. The CDR3 consists of 14 residues. Germline lookup yields CDR1 SQVTM and CDR2 ANQGSEA. Notes on the study in general: Reportedly, TCR beta sequences from common variable immunodeficiency showed fewer deletions and N-nucleotide insertions.

V is TRBV29-1 and J is TRBJ2-3; 11 bases are a match to TRBD1. Sequencing used peripheral blood mononuclear cells. The source is a human donor with common variable immunodeficiency. The sequenced part of the CDR3 DNA is TGCAGCGTGGACAGGGGGCTGGGCACAGATACG. Encoded protein: CSVDRGLGTDT. The full-length CDR3 reads as CSVDRGLGTDTQYF.